This TCR beta chain was found in a study of blood T cell repertoires in COVID-19 (dated by TCRdb to between 2020 and 2021). General notes on the study: Collaborator samples came from the United States, Italy and Spain and covered acute and convalescent phases of COVID-19. The prospective study material was composed of cDNA or gDNA derived from T cells, B-cell-depleted T cells, or PBMCs. The dataset comprised deeply sampled blood TCRbeta repertoires from subjects exposed to, actively infected with, or recovered from COVID-19. The repertoires were made available in a free public database intended to serve as a resource for research on the immune response to SARS-CoV-2. The samples were drawn from two sources: the first 160 participants of the ongoing ImmuneRACE study, and fewer than 1,500 subjects contributed by 6 global collaborators. Nearly every sample came with metadata listing a de-identified subject ID, COVID-19 status, age in years and sex. Where available, HLA class I and class II types were obtained from metadata supplied by the sample provider rather than from assay-based typing. The investigation overall reported the following: How much clinical and demographic metadata was included differed by source and by participant, and the metadata was provided uncurated.

The collaborating institutions used their own protocols to collect whole blood in K2EDTA tubes. For TCRbeta analysis, collaborators shipped samples in one of three forms: frozen whole blood, isolated PBMCs, or DNA extracted from either of those sample types. TCRbeta CDR3 regions were amplified from genomic DNA by means of the immunoSEQ Assay, a bias-controlled multiplex PCR. As for the original processing: The number of nucleated cells in each sample was estimated from the amplification of reference gene primers within the assay. To quantify the absolute abundance of each unique TCRbeta CDR3 rearrangement, sequence reads were collapsed and filtered. For each sample, productive Simpson clonality was calculated by taking the square root of Simpson's diversity index across productive rearrangements. The table was pulled from immuneACCESS by TCRdb, which kept in-frame rearrangements only. Such tables lose some clones; where checked, under half of the loss comes from unresolved V genes, and the rest has no known cause. The DNA was the basis for D and trimming; V, J and clone size are from that table. The sample table contains 150,000 to 190,000 clones; only one count was recorded for around 84% of them. The ten top clones hold almost 10% of the sample.

Per the germline V gene (reference sequence), LNHDA is the CDR1 and SQIVND is the CDR2. V and J are trimmed by 3 bases and 7 bases, and the gene matches miss 8 bases of the junction. The CDR3 covers 14 residues, taking in both the cysteine and the phenylalanine. The DNA shown is the 42-base CDR3, in frame from base 1. On this clone itself: Its antigen is currently not known. Base-call qualities are not available, and no considerably larger clone is one nucleotide away.

The clonotype comes from a woman in her fifties or sixties with acute or convalescent COVID-19. The sample comprised peripheral blood. The receptor chain draws on TRBV19 and TRBJ1-1, with 7 central nucleotides matching TRBD1. CDR3 region: CASSIGSGGLEAFF. In nucleotides, the sequence is TGTGCCAGTAGTATTGGGTCAGGGGGACTTGAAGCTTTCTTT.